This T cell receptor (beta chain) comes out of a study of T cell clonotyping in hematopoietic cell transplantation. Using immunoSEQ multiplex PCR, the repertoire was profiled, and TCRdb retains in-frame clones only, with some absent. Among some 26,000 clones listed, roughly 84% were seen once. Sample time point: recipient sample about 28 days before transplant, after cytoreduction. V was clipped by 5 bases and J by 5 bases, with 4 bases between them. The CDR3 covers 11 residues. Germline V gives CDR1 MDHEN, CDR2 SYDVKM. The input for sequencing was peripheral blood mononuclear cells, taken before stem cell transplant. The receptor was derived from a middle-aged man with acute myeloid leukemia. Some clones in this sample may be carry-over from other donors' samples. This chain links TRBV28 with TRBJ1-5; D remains ambiguous. The CDR3 region has the DNA TGTGCCAGCAGTACACATCAGCCCCAGCATTTT. It translates to CASSTHQPQHF.